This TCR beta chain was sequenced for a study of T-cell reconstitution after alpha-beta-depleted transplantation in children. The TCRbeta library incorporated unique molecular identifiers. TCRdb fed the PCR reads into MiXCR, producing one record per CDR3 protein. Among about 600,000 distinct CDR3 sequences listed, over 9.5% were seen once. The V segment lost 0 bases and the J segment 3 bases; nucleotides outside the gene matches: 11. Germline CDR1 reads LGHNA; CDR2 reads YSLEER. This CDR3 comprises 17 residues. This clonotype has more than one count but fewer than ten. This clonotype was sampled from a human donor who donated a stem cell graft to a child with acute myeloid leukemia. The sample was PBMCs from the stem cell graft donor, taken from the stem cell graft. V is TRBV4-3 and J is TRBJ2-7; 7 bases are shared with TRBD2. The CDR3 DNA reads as TGCGCCAGCAGCCAAGATTTCGGGGGGAGGGGAGGCTACGAGCAGTACTTC. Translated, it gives CASSQDFGGRGGYEQYF.